These 5 T cell receptor beta chains share one sample of origin, sequenced in a study of cytomegalovirus exposure and HLA in healthy donors. Amplification used 60 Vbeta primers and 13 Jbeta primers. This table comes from immunoSEQ multiplex PCR, and its TCRdb copy is limited to in-frame clones, with some not included. The profile covers around 100,000 clones, with around 80% appearing a single time and around 23% taken by the ten largest. Sequenced material: PBMCs. The source is a man in his thirties or forties in good health and CMV-seropositive.

The chain has TRBV5-1 and TRBJ2-7, with TRBD2 identical over 14 bases. V shed 3 bases and J 6 bases; nucleotides not matched to a gene: 11. Germline V gene lookup returns CDR1 SGHRS and CDR2 YFSETQ. The CDR3 runs to 17 residues. CDR3 nucleotide sequence: TGCGCCAGCAGCTCTCAGACTAGCGGGGGGGCCGGGAGCGAGCAGTACTTC. It is translated as CASSSQTSGGAGSEQYF.

V gene TRBV28 combines with J gene TRBJ1-6; 8 bases match TRBD1. CDR3 length: 13 amino acids. J gave up 9 bases and V 10 bases, and 8 bases lay outside the gene matches. Germline lookup yields CDR1 MDHEN and CDR2 SYDVKM. The CDR3, as DNA: TGTGCCACCCAGGACAGGGTCGGTTCACCCCTCCACTTT. This gives the protein CATQDRVGSPLHF.

The chain uses TRBV28 and TRBJ1-2; perhaps TRBD1 as D (5 bases). This CDR3 is built from 14 residues. V was cut by 3 bases and J by 2 bases, with 10 bases left in between. Germline V gives CDR1 MDHEN, CDR2 SYDVKM. CDR3: CASSFIGANYGYTF. The CDR3 region has the DNA TGTGCCAGCAGTTTCATAGGGGCGAACTATGGCTACACCTTC.

The chain couples TRBV7-9 to TRBJ2-2, with a possible D match to TRBD1 (6 bases). Germline V gene sequence: CDR1 SEHNR, CDR2 FQNEAQ (reference sequence). V lost 2 bases to trimming and J lost 0 bases, with 13 bases between them. The CDR3 spans 17 residues. The CDR3 DNA reads TGTGCCAGCAGCTTAATTCACTCAGGGGCGAACACCGGGGAGCTGTTTTTT. Translation: CASSLIHSGANTGELFF. Drawing the rest from reference TRBV7-9 and TRBJ2-2, the complete variable domain is DTGVSQNPRHKITKRGQNVTFRCDPISEHNRLYWYRQTLGQGPEFLTYFQNEAQLEKSRLLSDRFSAERPKGSFSTLEIQRTEQGDSAMYLCASSLIHSGANTGELFFGEGSRLTVL.

The V and J genes are TRBV15 and TRBJ2-3, with TRBD2 matching 10 bases. Germline V gives CDR1 LNHNV, CDR2 YYDKDF (reference sequence). The junction had 10 bases not matched to a gene; V was cut back by 9 bases and J by 7 bases. CDR3 length: 14 amino acids. The CDR3 sequence: CATLQTSGRYTQYF. CDR3 DNA: TGTGCCACGCTTCAGACTAGCGGGCGGTATACGCAGTATTTT.